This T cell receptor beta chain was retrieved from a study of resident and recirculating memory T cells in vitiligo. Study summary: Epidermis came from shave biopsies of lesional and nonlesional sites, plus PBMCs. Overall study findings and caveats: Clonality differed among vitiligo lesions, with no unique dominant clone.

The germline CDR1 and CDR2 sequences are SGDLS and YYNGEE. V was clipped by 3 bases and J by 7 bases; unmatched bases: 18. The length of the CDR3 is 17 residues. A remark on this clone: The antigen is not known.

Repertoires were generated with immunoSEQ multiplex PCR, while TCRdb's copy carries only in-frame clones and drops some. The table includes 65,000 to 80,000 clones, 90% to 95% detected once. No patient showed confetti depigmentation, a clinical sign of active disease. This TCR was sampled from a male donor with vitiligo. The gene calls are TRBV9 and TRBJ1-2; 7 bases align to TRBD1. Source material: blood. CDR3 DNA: TGTGCCAGCAGCGCCCCCCCACAGGGGCCCCACTTCGGTGGCTACACCTTC. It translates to CASSAPPQGPHFGGYTF.